These 24 T cell receptor beta chains were all obtained from the same sample, sequenced in a study of blood T cell repertoires in COVID-19. Measured with immunoSEQ multiplex PCR; TCRdb has only the in-frame clones, and not every one. The sample yields about 76,000 clones, 80% to 90% seen once. Material for sequencing was peripheral blood. The source is a woman aged 55 to 70 with acute or convalescent COVID-19.

CDR3 protein: CASSPTGPYNEQFF. CDR3 nucleotides: TGTGCCAGCAGCCCCACAGGGCCCTACAATGAGCAGTTCTTC. The gene calls are TRBV6-6 and TRBJ2-1; the D gene is possibly TRBD1 (6 bases). V was pared by 6 bases and J by 2 bases, with 11 bases between. The CDR3 is 14 amino acids. The germline V gene has CDR1 MNHNY and CDR2 SVGAGI (reference sequence).

This sequence joins TRBV19 and TRBJ2-6; D call uncertain. CDR1 and CDR2 (germline): LNHDA, SQIVND (reference sequence). This CDR3 comprises 16 residues. The V end lost 4 bases, the J end lost 0 bases, and 10 bases lay between the germline ends. This CDR3 is CASSKAAASGANVLTF. In DNA form, the CDR3 reads TGTGCCAGTAGTAAGGCGGCAGCCTCTGGGGCCAACGTCCTGACTTTC.

The chain links TRBV7-9 to TRBJ1-2; no definite D call. The V and J ends lost 4 bases and 5 bases respectively, with 8 bases between them. Germline assignment: CDR1 SEHNR and CDR2 FQNEAQ (reference sequence). The CDR3 is 12 residues long. The CDR3 protein is CASSSTEYGYTF. DNA for the CDR3: TGTGCCAGCAGCTCGACGGAGTATGGCTACACCTTC.

V is TRBV29-1 and J is TRBJ2-2; 8 bases align to TRBD1. There are 14 residues in the CDR3. Germline loops: CDR1 SQVTM, CDR2 ANQGSEA. The junction had 9 bases not matched to a gene; V was cut back by 5 bases and J by 7 bases. CDR3: CSVLPGGAGGELFF. The CDR3 DNA reads as TGCAGCGTTCTCCCAGGGGGCGCCGGCGGGGAGCTGTTTTTT.

The chain carries TRBV5-1 and TRBJ1-1, with D perhaps matching TRBD1 (5 bases). The CDR3 is made up of 13 amino acids. The germline V gene has CDR1 SGHRS and CDR2 YFSETQ. Trimming took 4 bases from V and 5 from J, leaving 12 bases between them. CDR3 bases: TGCGCCAGCAGCGTGACAGAAAGTACTGAAGCTTTCTTT. Its translation: CASSVTESTEAFF.

The chain carries TRBV19 and TRBJ1-4, with a weak D call TRBD1 (5 bases). Germline V lookup: CDR1 LNHDA, CDR2 SQIVND (reference sequence). Trimming shortened V by 4 bases and J by 6 bases, and 18 bases separated the two germline ends. The CDR3 covers 16 residues. CDR3 nucleotides: TGTGCCAGTAGTACCCGGGGGGTACTCACCGATGAAAAACTGTTTTTT. This gives the protein CASSTRGVLTDEKLFF.

This chain uses TRBV4-1 with TRBJ2-3, with 9 nucleotides matching TRBD1. Germline assignment: CDR1 MGHRA and CDR2 YSYEKL. This CDR3 contains 17 residues. The junction had 9 bases not matched to a gene; V was cut back by 1 base and J by 4 bases. CDR3 residues: CASSQAVGQGEADTQYF. CDR3 DNA sequence: TGCGCCAGCAGCCAAGCGGTGGGACAGGGTGAGGCAGATACGCAGTATTTT.

J is TRBJ2-1 and V is TRBV7-9, with 10 positions matching TRBD1. V gave up 5 bases and J gave up 6 bases; unmatched junction bases: 7. The germline V gene has CDR1 SEHNR and CDR2 FQNEAQ (reference sequence). The CDR3 is made up of 15 amino acids. CDR3 sequence (DNA): TGTGCCAGCAGCCGTCCGGGACAGGGGACCAATGAGCAGTTCTTC. This gives the protein CASSRPGQGTNEQFF.

The chain carries TRBV28 and TRBJ1-2; D is possibly TRBD1 (5 bases). V lost 6 bases, J lost 3 bases, and 11 bases lay in between. The CDR3 sequence is 13 residues long. Germline CDR1 MDHEN, CDR2 SYDVKM. CDR3 protein: CASRWGVDYGYTF. The CDR3 DNA reads as TGTGCCAGCAGGTGGGGGGTTGACTATGGCTACACCTTC.

The rearrangement uses TRBV6-6 and TRBJ1-5, with 8 bases that match TRBD1. V lost 0 bases to trimming and J lost 1 base; unmatched junction nucleotides: 2. The CDR3 covers 16 residues. Germline CDR1 is MNHNY and CDR2 is SVGAGI (reference sequence). CDR3: CASSYSDRVSNQPQHF. The CDR3 DNA reads as TGTGCCAGCAGTTACTCGGACAGGGTGAGCAATCAGCCCCAGCATTTT.

The CDR3 loop is CAIREAQRNGYTF. CDR3 sequence (DNA): TGTGCCATCAGGGAGGCCCAGAGGAATGGCTACACCTTC. The rearrangement joins TRBV10-3 to TRBJ1-2; D uncertain. Germline CDR1 is ENHRY and CDR2 is SYGVKD. The CDR3 is made up of 13 amino acids. The V end was cut by 6 bases, the J end by 6 bases, with 14 bases between.

This chain joins TRBV30 and TRBJ1-4; D unclear. The CDR3 has 15 amino acids. Trimming cost V 0 bases and J 6 bases, with 14 bases left between them. Per the germline V gene, CDR1 is GTSNPN and CDR2 is SVGIG (reference sequence). The CDR3 DNA reads as TGTGCCTGGAGTGTAAGTGGCAGGTCTGATGAAAAACTGTTTTTT. This sequence encodes CAWSVSGRSDEKLFF.

This rearrangement joins TRBV11-3 to TRBJ2-2; the match to TRBD1 covers 7 bases. The CDR3 is made up of 15 amino acids. V trimming: 5 bases; J trimming: 3 bases; junction bases outside the gene matches: 6. Germline CDR1 and CDR2: SGHNT and YENEEA. The CDR3 reads CASSPTDRDTGELFF. Here the CDR3 DNA reads TGTGCCAGCAGCCCGACAGACAGGGACACCGGGGAGCTGTTTTTT.

The chain has TRBV9 and TRBJ2-1, with TRBD2 matching 8 bases. With 4 bases clipped from V and 4 bases from J, the junction kept 13 bases outside the gene matches. Germline V gives CDR1 SGDLS, CDR2 YYNGEE. This CDR3 region has 17 residues. The CDR3 nucleotides read TGTGCCAGCAGCCCGCCTGAGAGAGTAGCGGGGTACAATGAGCAGTTCTTC. Its protein product is CASSPPERVAGYNEQFF.

This clone was counted once. The chain joins TRBV25-1 to TRBJ2-1; D ambiguous. Looked up from germline, CDR1 is MGHDK and CDR2 is SYGVNS. The CDR3 contains 13 residues. V lost 7 bases and J lost 9, with 16 bases in between. This CDR3 reads CASTRPGRAEQFF. Here the CDR3 DNA reads TGTGCCAGCACCCGCCCAGGCCGTGCTGAGCAGTTCTTC.

The chain recombines TRBV24-1 with TRBJ2-5; D is possibly TRBD1 (6 bases). The germline V gene encodes CDR1 KGHDR and CDR2 SFDVKD. Deletions cut 7 bases from V and 0 bases from J, with 8 bases between. The CDR3 consists of 13 residues. CDR3 bases: TGTGCCACCAGCACAGGGAACCAAGAGACCCAGTACTTC. Translation: CATSTGNQETQYF.

The V and J genes are TRBV14 and TRBJ1-1; D is undetermined. The CDR3 length is 14 residues. The V gene's germline CDR1 is SGHDN and CDR2 FVKESK. V was shortened by 0 bases and J by 7 bases, with 12 bases between the two germline ends. The CDR3 spells CASSQDRGMGEAFF. The CDR3, as DNA: TGTGCCAGCAGCCAAGATCGGGGAATGGGTGAAGCTTTCTTT. The complete variable domain, with remaining parts taken from reference TRBV14 and TRBJ1-1, reads EAGVTQFPSHSVIEKGQTVTLRCDPISGHDNLYWYRRVMGKEIKFLLHFVKESKQDESGMPNNRFLAERTGGTYSTLKVQPAELEDSGVYFCASSQDRGMGEAFFGQGTRLTVV.

The chain carries TRBV5-1 and TRBJ2-5, with a tentative D call TRBD1 (6 bases). CDR1 is SGHRS, CDR2 YFSETQ, per germline. The CDR3 has 13 amino acids. V lost 4 bases to trimming and J lost 1 base, with 8 bases between them. The CDR3 sequence: CASSRGIQETQYF. The CDR3 coding sequence is TGCGCCAGCAGCAGGGGGATCCAAGAGACCCAGTACTTC.

CDR3 amino acids: CAWSVLTEDSPLHF. The CDR3 bases are TGTGCCTGGAGTGTACTGACAGAAGATTCACCCCTCCACTTT. V gene TRBV30 combines with J gene TRBJ1-6; weak D call: TRBD1 (5 bases). CDR3 length: 14 residues. The V end was cut by 0 bases, the J end by 8 bases, with 11 bases between. CDR1 and CDR2 (germline): GTSNPN, SVGIG (reference sequence).

CDR3 region: CASSPYGGLMEGSGNTEAFF. The CDR3 DNA reads TGCGCCAGCAGCCCCTACGGAGGATTGATGGAAGGGTCTGGGAACACTGAAGCTTTCTTT. The chain has TRBV5-1 and TRBJ1-1; D gene unclear. Germline CDR1 is SGHRS and CDR2 is YFSETQ. The CDR3 spans 20 residues. The ends were cut back, 4 bases at V and 1 base at J, with 29 bases in the middle.

V gene TRBV18 combines with J gene TRBJ1-5, with 8 bases that match TRBD1. With 5 bases clipped from V and 6 bases from J, the junction kept 6 bases outside the gene matches. This CDR3 comprises 14 residues. Germline values: CDR1 KGHSH, CDR2 LQKENI. For the CDR3, the DNA is TGTGCCAGCTCAGAGACAGGGGCTCGTCAGCCCCAGCATTTT. Translation: CASSETGARQPQHF.

The rearrangement links TRBV19 to TRBJ1-5; 8 bases line up with TRBD1. This CDR3 comprises 17 residues. Germline CDR1 and CDR2: LNHDA and SQIVND (reference sequence). The trim removed 2 bases at V and 2 bases at J, leaving 8 bases unmatched. As DNA, the CDR3 is TGTGCCAGTAGTATAAGTGGACAGGGTCGTGGCAATCAGCCCCAGCATTTT. It yields the protein CASSISGQGRGNQPQHF.

This rearrangement joins TRBV7-9 to TRBJ1-6; 7 bases map to TRBD1. CDR1 and CDR2 (germline): SEHNR, FQNEAQ (reference sequence). V was clipped by 11 bases and J by 2 bases; unmatched bases: 3. The CDR3 loop spans 13 amino acids. As DNA, the CDR3 is TGTGCCGAAGGGGGCGCCTATAATTCACCCCTCCACTTT. It is translated as CAEGGAYNSPLHF.

This chain uses TRBV5-1 with TRBJ1-3; 8 positions match TRBD1. Per germline, CDR1 SGHRS and CDR2 YFSETQ. Losses at the gene ends were 4 bases for V and 2 bases for J; bases not matched to a gene: 5. CDR3 length: 15 residues. The CDR3 loop is CASSSGQGTGNTIYF. The CDR3 nucleotides read TGCGCCAGCAGCAGCGGACAGGGAACTGGAAACACCATATATTTT.